One and the same sample provided the 21 T cell receptor beta chains below, sequenced in a study of blood T cells in healthy people across ages. A second PCR of 7 to 11 cycles used a sample-barcoded 5' primer and a J-beta primer mix. TCRdb ran MiXCR on the 5' RACE reads and lists one entry per CDR3 protein. This sample has about 800,000 distinct CDR3 sequences, with nearly 60% found just once. The sample was blood. The receptors come from a man under 40 in good health.

This chain connects TRBV9 to TRBJ2-1; 10 bases match TRBD2. The germline CDR1 and CDR2 sequences are SGDLS and YYNGEE. The CDR3 loop spans 16 amino acids. Trimming cost V 4 bases and J 15 bases; bases outside gene matches: 19. The CDR3 nucleotides are TGTGCCAGCAGCTTTGCCGGGACTAGCGCCTCACGAGCGTTGTTCTTC. Translated, it gives CASSFAGTSASRALFF.

The chain combines TRBV6-1 with TRBJ2-7, with a weak D call TRBD1 (7 bases). The CDR3 runs to 12 residues. V was shortened by 11 bases and J by 2 bases, with 13 bases between the two germline ends. CDR1 and CDR2 (germline): MNHNS, SASEGT. Here the CDR3 DNA reads TGTGCCGGAGGGACAGAGCCCTACGAGCAGTACTTC. This encodes CAGGTEPYEQYF.

V usage is TRBV4-3 and J usage is TRBJ1-2, with 7 bases identical to TRBD1. The V segment lost 3 bases and the J segment 2 bases; nucleotides outside the gene matches: 12. The CDR3 is 17 amino acids. Germline CDR1 is LGHNA and CDR2 is YSLEER. CDR3 nucleotide sequence: TGCGCCAGCAGCCAGAAGAGGGGTCCGGGACAGAACTATGGCTACACCTTC. It yields the protein CASSQKRGPGQNYGYTF.

This clonotype showed up just a few times. V and J are TRBV7-2 and TRBJ2-1; 10 positions match TRBD2. V gave up 1 base and J gave up 2 bases; unmatched junction bases: 2. The CDR3 is 16 residues long. Germline CDR1 SGHTA, CDR2 FQGNSA. Written as DNA, the CDR3 is TGTGCCAGCAGCTTAGTTAGCGGGGGGACCTACAATGAGCAGTTCTTC. Its translation: CASSLVSGGTYNEQFF.

The V call is TRBV12-3 or TRBV12-4, the J call TRBJ2-3; maybe TRBD1 (6 bases). The V end lost 3 bases, the J end lost 0 bases, and 10 bases lay between the germline ends. This CDR3 contains 15 residues. This CDR3 reads CASSLKQGSTDTQYF. The CDR3 bases are TGTGCCAGCAGTTTGAAGCAGGGGAGCACAGATACGCAGTATTTT.

This chain uses TRBV28 with TRBJ2-7; 10 bases match TRBD2. Germline loops: CDR1 MDHEN, CDR2 SYDVKM. The ends lost 5 bases at V and 3 bases at J; junction bases unmatched: 7. CDR3 length equals 15 residues. The CDR3 spells CASSPLAGVYYEQYF. The CDR3 DNA reads as TGTGCCAGCAGTCCCCTAGCGGGAGTCTACTACGAGCAGTACTTC.

The chain recombines TRBV12-3 or TRBV12-4 with TRBJ2-5, with 7 positions matching TRBD2. V dropped 8 bases and J dropped 2; count of bases not matched to a gene: 5. This CDR3 is 13 amino acids long. The CDR3 sequence: CASGRAVQETQYF. As DNA, the CDR3 is TGTGCCAGCGGGAGGGCTGTACAAGAGACCCAGTACTTC.

The chain employs TRBV2 and TRBJ2-6; no definite D call. This CDR3 is 15 amino acids long. CDR1 and CDR2 (germline): SNHLY, FYNNEI. V shed 7 bases and J shed 0 bases, with 10 bases lying between them. The CDR3 loop reads CASMGTTSGANVLTF. As DNA, the CDR3 is TGTGCCAGCATGGGAACTACCTCTGGGGCCAACGTCCTGACTTTC.

The V and J genes are TRBV20-1 and TRBJ2-7; D is unresolved. Germline CDR1 reads DFQATT; CDR2 reads SNEGSKA (reference sequence). The CDR3 is 12 amino acids. V dropped 7 bases and J dropped 6 bases, with 16 bases sitting between them. CDR3 loop: CSGIYSRSEQYF. CDR3 DNA: TGCAGTGGCATTTACAGCAGGTCCGAGCAGTACTTC.

The chain combines TRBV6-5 with TRBJ1-4, with no clear D. There are 15 residues in the CDR3. The germline V gene encodes CDR1 MNHEY and CDR2 SVGAGI. V gave up 5 bases and J gave up 6 bases, with 16 bases separating them. The CDR3 bases are TGTGCCAGCAGTGGCAGACACGGGATTGATGAAAAACTGTTTTTT. It specifies CASSGRHGIDEKLFF.

The V call is TRBV4-2, the J call TRBJ2-1; 9 nucleotides agree with TRBD2. The CDR3 consists of 15 residues. The J segment lost 7 bases and the V segment lost 1 base, leaving 5 bases of the junction unmatched. CDR1 and CDR2 (germline): LGHNA, YNFKEQ. The CDR3 nucleotides are TGTGCCAGCAGCCAAGTAGCGGGAGATCGGAATGAGCAGTTCTTC. Translation: CASSQVAGDRNEQFF.

This chain links TRBV29-1 with TRBJ1-2, with D uncertain. This CDR3 contains 14 residues. CDR1 SQVTM and CDR2 ANQGSEA come from the germline V gene. The germline V and J ends were trimmed by 5 bases and 1 base, with 14 bases remaining between them. The CDR3 loop reads CSVPHGISNYGYTF. Written as DNA, the CDR3 is TGCAGCGTTCCCCACGGAATAAGTAACTATGGCTACACCTTC.

This chain connects TRBV5-1 to TRBJ2-4, with TRBD2 matching 9 bases. CDR3 length: 15 amino acids. V shed 4 bases, J shed 13 bases, and the junction held 15 bases outside the gene matches. Germline CDR1 is SGHRS and CDR2 is YFSETQ. CDR3 sequence (DNA): TGCGCCAGCAGCGCAACTAGCGGGCTGTACAATGAGCAGTACTTC. This translates into CASSATSGLYNEQYF.

The J gene is TRBJ1-2, the V gene TRBV6-6, with 9 bases identical to TRBD1. V shed 6 bases and J 6 bases; nucleotides not matched to a gene: 11. Germline assignment: CDR1 MNHNY and CDR2 SVGAGI (reference sequence). This CDR3 contains 15 residues. Written as DNA, the CDR3 is TGTGCCAGCAGCCACAATGCACAGGGGGCGGATGGCTACACCTTC. Its translation is CASSHNAQGADGYTF.

This clonotype was observed a few times. The chain recombines TRBV4-3 with TRBJ2-7, with D perhaps matching TRBD1 (6 bases). The CDR3 loop spans 16 amino acids. CDR1 is LGHNA and CDR2 is YSLEER in the germline V gene. Deletions cut 1 base from V and 0 bases from J, with 13 bases between. As DNA, the CDR3 is TGCGCCAGCAGCCAAGGTTTGGACAGCAACTCCTACGAGCAGTACTTC. It encodes CASSQGLDSNSYEQYF.

The chain links TRBV29-1 to TRBJ1-2, with D tentatively TRBD1 (5 bases). The germline V gene has CDR1 SQVTM and CDR2 ANQGSEA. Deletions cut 4 bases from V and 8 bases from J, with 20 bases between. The CDR3 totals 14 residues. CDR3 nucleotide sequence: TGCAGCGTTGTCCTTGAGGGTGGAGGGGAAGGCTACACCTTC. Its protein is CSVVLEGGGEGYTF.

The chain joins TRBV20-1 to TRBJ2-7; no clear D gene. The CDR3 consists of 13 residues. The V end lost 1 base, the J end lost 3 bases, and 10 bases lay between the germline ends. CDR1 and CDR2 (germline): DFQATT, SNEGSKA (reference sequence). The CDR3 loop reads CSARVLAFYEQYF. The CDR3 nucleotides read TGCAGTGCTAGAGTCTTGGCTTTCTACGAGCAGTACTTC.

This clonotype was detected a few times. The chain uses TRBV20-1 and TRBJ2-1, with D unresolved. CDR1 is DFQATT and CDR2 is SNEGSKA in the germline V gene (reference sequence). The CDR3 runs to 12 residues. V was clipped by 4 bases and J by 1 base, with 5 bases between them. CDR3 sequence: CSAIPSYNEQFF. The CDR3 region has the DNA TGCAGTGCTATACCATCCTACAATGAGCAGTTCTTC.

The chain recombines TRBV14 with TRBJ2-1; D not certain. This CDR3 contains 14 residues. CDR1 SGHDN and CDR2 FVKESK come from the germline V gene. V dropped 0 bases and J dropped 4 bases, with 7 bases sitting between them. The CDR3 DNA is TGTGCCAGCAGCCAAGATGGAGCGTACAATGAGCAGTTCTTC. Amino acid sequence: CASSQDGAYNEQFF.

This clonotype has a single count. This chain uses TRBV5-1 with TRBJ2-1; D call uncertain. The CDR3 has 15 amino acids. The V gene's germline CDR1 is SGHRS and CDR2 YFSETQ. With 0 bases removed from V and 6 bases from J, the gap between germline ends came to 13 bases. The CDR3 region has the DNA TGCGCCAGCAGCTTGGAGATAGGGAAGGGCAATGAGCAGTTCTTC. Amino acid sequence: CASSLEIGKGNEQFF.

The rearrangement uses TRBV20-1 and TRBJ1-5; D call uncertain. Germline assignment: CDR1 DFQATT and CDR2 SNEGSKA (reference sequence). Trimming took off 3 bases at V and 2 bases at J, with 14 bases between the two ends. This CDR3 has 15 residues. This chain's CDR3 is CSAREDLSGNQPQHF. The CDR3 bases are TGCAGTGCTAGGGAGGACCTCTCGGGCAATCAGCCCCAGCATTTT.